This T cell receptor (beta chain) was obtained from a study of shared clonotypes between healthy human individuals. The repertoire was sequenced with immunoSEQ multiplex PCR; TCRdb's copy has only in-frame clones and lacks some. The data show over a million clones, approximately 78% seen once. CDR3 length equals 15 residues. The V gene's germline CDR1 is KGHSH and CDR2 LQKENI. The trim removed 5 bases at V and 2 bases at J, leaving 5 bases unmatched. This clonotype originated in a man younger than 30 in good health. Some clones in this sample may be carry-over from other donors' samples. Input material: memory CD4+ T cells from PBMCs. Subset meaning: CD45RA-negative fraction. This chain connects TRBV18 to TRBJ2-2; 7 nucleotides agree with TRBD1. The CDR3 nucleotides read TGTGCCAGCTCATCGGACAGGCGAAACACCGGGGAGCTGTTTTTT. Protein: CASSSDRRNTGELFF.